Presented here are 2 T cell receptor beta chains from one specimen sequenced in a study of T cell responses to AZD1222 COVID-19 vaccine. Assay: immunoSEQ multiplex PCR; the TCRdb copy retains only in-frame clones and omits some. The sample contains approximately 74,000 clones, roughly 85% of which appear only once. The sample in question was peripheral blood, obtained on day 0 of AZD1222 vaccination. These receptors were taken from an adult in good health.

CDR3 bases: TGTGCCAGGCGATCTGGAAACACCATATATTTT. It translates to CARRSGNTIYF. J is TRBJ1-3 and V is TRBV2, with D unresolved. The CDR3 spans 11 residues. Germline-derived CDR1 and CDR2 are SNHLY and FYNNEI. V dropped 9 bases and J dropped 1 base, with 4 bases sitting between them. The variable domain in full, with the rest retrieved from reference TRBV2 and TRBJ1-3, is EPEVTQTPSHQVTQMGQEVILRCVPISNHLYFYWYRQILGQKVEFLVSFYNNEISEKSEIFDDQFSVERPDGSNFTLKIRSTKLEDSAMYFCARRSGNTIYFGEGSWLTVV.

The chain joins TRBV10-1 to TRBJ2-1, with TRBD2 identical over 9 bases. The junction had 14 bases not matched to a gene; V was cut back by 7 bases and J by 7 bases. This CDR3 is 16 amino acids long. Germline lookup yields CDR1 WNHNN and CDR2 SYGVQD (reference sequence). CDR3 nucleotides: TGCGCCAGCACTCCCGAGTGGCGGGAGGGGGAGAATGAGCAGTTCTTC. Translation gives CASTPEWREGENEQFF.